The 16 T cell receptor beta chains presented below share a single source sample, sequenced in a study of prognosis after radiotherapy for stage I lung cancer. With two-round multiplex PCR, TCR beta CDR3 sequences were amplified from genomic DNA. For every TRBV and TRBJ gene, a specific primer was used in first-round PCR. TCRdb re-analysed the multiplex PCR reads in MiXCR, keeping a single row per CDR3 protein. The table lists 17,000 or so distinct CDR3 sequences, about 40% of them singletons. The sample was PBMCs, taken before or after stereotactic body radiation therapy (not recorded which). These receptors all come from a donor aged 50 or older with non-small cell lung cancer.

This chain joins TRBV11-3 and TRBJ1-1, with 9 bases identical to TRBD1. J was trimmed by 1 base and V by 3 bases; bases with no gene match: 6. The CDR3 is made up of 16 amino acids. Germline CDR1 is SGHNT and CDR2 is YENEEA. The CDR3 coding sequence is TGTGCCAGCAGCTTTCAATGGACAGGGGAGAACACTGAAGCTTTCTTT. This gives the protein CASSFQWTGENTEAFF. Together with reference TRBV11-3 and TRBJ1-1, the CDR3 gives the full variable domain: EAGVVQSPRYKIIEKKQPVAFWCNPISGHNTLYWYLQNLGQGPELLIRYENEEAVDDSQLPKDRFSAERLKGVDSTLKIQPAELGDSAVYLCASSFQWTGENTEAFFGQGTRLTVV.

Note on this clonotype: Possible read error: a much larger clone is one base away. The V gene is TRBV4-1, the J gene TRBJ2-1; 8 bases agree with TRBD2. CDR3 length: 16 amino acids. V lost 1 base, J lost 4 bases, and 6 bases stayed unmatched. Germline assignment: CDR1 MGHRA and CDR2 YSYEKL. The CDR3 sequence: CASSQVSSGGYNEQFF. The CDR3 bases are TGCGCCAGCAGCCAAGTTTCCAGCGGGGGTTACAATGAGCAGTTCTTC.

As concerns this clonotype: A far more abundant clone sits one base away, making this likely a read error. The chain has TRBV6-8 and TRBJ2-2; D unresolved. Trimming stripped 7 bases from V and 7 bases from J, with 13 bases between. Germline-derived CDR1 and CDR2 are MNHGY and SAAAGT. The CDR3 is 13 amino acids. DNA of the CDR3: TGTGCCAGCACCAGAGTGGGTAGCGGGGAGCTGTTTTTT. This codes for CASTRVGSGELFF.

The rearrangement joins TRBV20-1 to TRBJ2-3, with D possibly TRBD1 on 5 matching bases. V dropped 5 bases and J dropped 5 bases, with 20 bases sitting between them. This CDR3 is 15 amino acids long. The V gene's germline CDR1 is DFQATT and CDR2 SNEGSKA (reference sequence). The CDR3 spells CSARTGRVVGDTQYF. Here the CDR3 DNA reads TGCAGTGCTCGAACGGGCAGGGTGGTTGGAGATACGCAGTATTTT.

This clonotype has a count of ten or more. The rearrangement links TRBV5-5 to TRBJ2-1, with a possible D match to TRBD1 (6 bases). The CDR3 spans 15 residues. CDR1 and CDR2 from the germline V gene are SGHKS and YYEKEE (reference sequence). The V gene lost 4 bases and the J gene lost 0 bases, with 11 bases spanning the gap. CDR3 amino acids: CASSPTTGSYNEQFF. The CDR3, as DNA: TGTGCCAGCAGCCCTACGACAGGCTCCTACAATGAGCAGTTCTTC.

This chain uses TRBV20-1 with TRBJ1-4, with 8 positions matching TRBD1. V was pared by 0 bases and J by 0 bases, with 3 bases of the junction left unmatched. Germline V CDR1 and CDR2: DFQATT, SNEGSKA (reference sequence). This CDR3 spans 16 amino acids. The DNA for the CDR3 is TGCAGTGCTAGAGATAAACAGGGGGCAACTAATGAAAAACTGTTTTTT. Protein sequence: CSARDKQGATNEKLFF.

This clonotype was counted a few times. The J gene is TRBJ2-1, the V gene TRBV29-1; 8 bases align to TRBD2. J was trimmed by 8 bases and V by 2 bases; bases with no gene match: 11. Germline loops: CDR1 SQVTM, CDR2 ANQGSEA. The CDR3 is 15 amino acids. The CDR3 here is CSVEPGGSRIYEQFF. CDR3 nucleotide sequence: TGCAGCGTTGAACCGGGGGGGAGCCGGATTTATGAGCAGTTCTTC.

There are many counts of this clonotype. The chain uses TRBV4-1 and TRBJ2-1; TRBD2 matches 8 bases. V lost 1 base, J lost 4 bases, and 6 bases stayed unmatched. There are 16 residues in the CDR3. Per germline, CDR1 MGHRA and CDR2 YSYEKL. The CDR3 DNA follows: TGCGCCAGCAGCCAAGGTTCCAGCGGGGGTTACAATGAGCAGTTCTTC. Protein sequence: CASSQGSSGGYNEQFF.

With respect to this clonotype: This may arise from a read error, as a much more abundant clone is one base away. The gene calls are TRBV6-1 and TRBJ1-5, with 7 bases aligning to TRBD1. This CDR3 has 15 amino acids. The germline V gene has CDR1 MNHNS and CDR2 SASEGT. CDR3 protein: CASSEPGQPDQTQHF. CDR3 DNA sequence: TGTGCCAGCAGTGAACCGGGACAGCCAGATCAGACCCAGCATTTT.

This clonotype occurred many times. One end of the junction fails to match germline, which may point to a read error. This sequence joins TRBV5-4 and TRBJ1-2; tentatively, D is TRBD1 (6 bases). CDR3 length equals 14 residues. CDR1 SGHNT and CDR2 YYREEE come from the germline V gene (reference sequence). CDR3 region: CASRAQGNNYGHTF. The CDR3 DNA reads TGTGCCAGCAGAGCGCAGGGGAATAACTATGGCCACACCTTC.

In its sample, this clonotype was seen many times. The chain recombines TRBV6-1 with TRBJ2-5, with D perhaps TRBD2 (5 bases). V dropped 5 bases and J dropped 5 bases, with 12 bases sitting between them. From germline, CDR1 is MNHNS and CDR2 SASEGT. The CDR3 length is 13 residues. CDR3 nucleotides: TGTGCCAGCAGTTTAGCGTCTCGGGAGACCCAGTACTTC. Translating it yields CASSLASRETQYF.

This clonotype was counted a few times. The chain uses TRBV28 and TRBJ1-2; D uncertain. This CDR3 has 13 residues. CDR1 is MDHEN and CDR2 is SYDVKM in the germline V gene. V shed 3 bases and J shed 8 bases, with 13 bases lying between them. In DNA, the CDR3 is TGTGCCAGCAGTTTTTCCAGAACCATCGGCTACACCTTC. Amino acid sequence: CASSFSRTIGYTF.

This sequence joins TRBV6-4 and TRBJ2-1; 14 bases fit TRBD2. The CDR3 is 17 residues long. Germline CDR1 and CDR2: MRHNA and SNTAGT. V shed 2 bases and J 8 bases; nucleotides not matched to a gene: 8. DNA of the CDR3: TGTGCCAGCAGTGACGGGACTAGCGGGAGTGAGGTCGATGAGCAGTTCTTC. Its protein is CASSDGTSGSEVDEQFF.

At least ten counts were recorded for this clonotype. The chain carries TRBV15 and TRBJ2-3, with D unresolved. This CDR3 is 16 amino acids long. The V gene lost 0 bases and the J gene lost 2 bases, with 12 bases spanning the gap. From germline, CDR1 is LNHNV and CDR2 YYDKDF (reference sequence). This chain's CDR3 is CATSRDLGILTDTQYF. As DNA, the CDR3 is TGTGCCACCAGCAGAGATTTAGGGATACTCACAGATACGCAGTATTTT.

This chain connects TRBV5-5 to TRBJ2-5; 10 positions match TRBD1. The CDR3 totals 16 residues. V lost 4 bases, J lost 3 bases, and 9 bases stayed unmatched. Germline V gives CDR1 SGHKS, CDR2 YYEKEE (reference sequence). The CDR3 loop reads CASSQRQGAPEETQYF. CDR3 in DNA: TGTGCCAGCAGCCAGAGACAGGGGGCGCCTGAAGAGACCCAGTACTTC. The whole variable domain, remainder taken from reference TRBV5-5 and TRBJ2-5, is DAGVTQSPTHLIKTRGQQVTLRCSPISGHKSVSWYQQVLGQGPQFIFQYYEKEERGRGNFPDRFSARQFPNYSSELNVNALLLGDSALYLCASSQRQGAPEETQYFGPGTRLLVL.

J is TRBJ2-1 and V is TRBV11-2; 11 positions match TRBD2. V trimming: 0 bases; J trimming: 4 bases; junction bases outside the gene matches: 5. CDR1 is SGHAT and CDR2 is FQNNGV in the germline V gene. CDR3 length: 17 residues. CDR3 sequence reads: CASSLDTGLAAYNEQFF. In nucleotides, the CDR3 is TGTGCCAGCAGCTTAGATACGGGACTAGCGGCTTACAATGAGCAGTTCTTC.